This TCR beta chain was obtained from a study of PD-1 blockade in classical Hodgkin lymphoma. On the study more broadly: On a schedule of every 2 weeks, patients received nivolumab 3 mg/kg intravenously. Study-wide results and limits: Patients excluded were those beginning nivolumab under 1 year after ASCT. Those achieving complete response showed baseline diversity like newly diagnosed patients. With CD4+ cells, TCR diversity rose significantly by C4D1, but not with CD8+ cells.

Noted time point: cycle 4 day 1 (C4D1), after 6 weeks of nivolumab. All trial patients relapsed after autologous stem cell transplantation. Method: immunoSEQ multiplex PCR; TCRdb's copy keeps in-frame clones and lacks some. The sample has nearly 50,000 clones; approximately 72% are singletons. A single count supports this clone. The target antigen is unknown. Germline lookup yields CDR1 SQVTM and CDR2 ANQGSEA. Between the trimmed V and J ends, which lost 4 bases and 1 base, there was a span of 12 bases. CDR3 length: 14 amino acids. The chain uses TRBV29-1 and TRBJ2-3; D tentatively fits TRBD1 or TRBD2 (5 bases each). The clonotype was recovered from a human donor with classical Hodgkin lymphoma. This specimen was peripheral blood mononuclear cells (PBMCs), taken before the fourth cycle of nivolumab. CDR3 nucleotide sequence: TGCAGCGTTGGTTCTCAGGGAGGCACAGATACGCAGTATTTT. It specifies CSVGSQGGTDTQYF.